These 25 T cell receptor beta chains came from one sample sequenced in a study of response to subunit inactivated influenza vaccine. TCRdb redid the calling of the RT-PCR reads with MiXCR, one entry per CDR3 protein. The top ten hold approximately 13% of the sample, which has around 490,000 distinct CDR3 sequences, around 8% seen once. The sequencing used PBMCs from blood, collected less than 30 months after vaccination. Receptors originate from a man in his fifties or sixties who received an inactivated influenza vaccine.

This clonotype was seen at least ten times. This chain's CDR3 is CASSPSGSAGYTQYF. CDR3 sequence (DNA): TGTGCCAGCAGTCCATCCGGGTCAGCGGGCTATACGCAGTATTTT. V usage is TRBV28 and J usage is TRBJ2-3, with a weak D call TRBD2 (6 bases). With 5 bases removed from V and 7 bases from J, the gap between germline ends came to 19 bases. The CDR3 loop spans 15 amino acids. Germline V lookup: CDR1 MDHEN, CDR2 SYDVKM.

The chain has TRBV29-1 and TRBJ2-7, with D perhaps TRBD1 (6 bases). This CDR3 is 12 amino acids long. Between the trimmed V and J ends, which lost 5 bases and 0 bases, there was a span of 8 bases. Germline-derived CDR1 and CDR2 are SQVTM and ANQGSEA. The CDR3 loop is CSVLGGSYEQYF. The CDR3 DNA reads TGCAGCGTTCTAGGGGGCTCCTACGAGCAGTACTTC.

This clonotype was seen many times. The DNA for the CDR3 is TGCGCCAGCAGCCAAGATCCAGGGCGGGTGGAGACCCAGTACTTC. Its translation is CASSQDPGRVETQYF. The J gene is TRBJ2-5, the V gene TRBV4-3, with D possibly being TRBD1 or TRBD2 (5 bases each). In germline, CDR1 is LGHNA, CDR2 YSLEER. The CDR3 is made up of 15 amino acids. Trimming stripped 0 bases from V and 5 bases from J, with 13 bases between.

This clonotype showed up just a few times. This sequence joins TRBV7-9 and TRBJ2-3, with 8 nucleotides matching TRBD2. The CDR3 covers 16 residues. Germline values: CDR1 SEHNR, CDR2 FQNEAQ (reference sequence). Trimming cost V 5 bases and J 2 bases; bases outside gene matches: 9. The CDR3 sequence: CASSPGREGPTDTQYF. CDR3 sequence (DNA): TGTGCCAGCAGCCCGGGCCGGGAGGGCCCCACAGATACGCAGTATTTT.

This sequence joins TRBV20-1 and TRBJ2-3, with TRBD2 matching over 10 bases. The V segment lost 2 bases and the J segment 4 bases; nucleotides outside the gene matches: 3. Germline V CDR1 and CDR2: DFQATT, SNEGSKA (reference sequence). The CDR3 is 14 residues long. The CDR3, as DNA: TGCAGTGCTAGACGAGCGGGAGGGGCAGATACGCAGTATTTT. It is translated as CSARRAGGADTQYF.

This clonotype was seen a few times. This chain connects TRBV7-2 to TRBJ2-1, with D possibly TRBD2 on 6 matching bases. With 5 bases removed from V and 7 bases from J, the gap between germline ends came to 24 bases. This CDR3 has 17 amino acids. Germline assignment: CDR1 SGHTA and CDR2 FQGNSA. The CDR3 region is CASSPQAGLLVRNEQFF. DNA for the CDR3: TGTGCCAGCAGCCCCCAGGCGGGGCTCTTGGTGCGGAATGAGCAGTTCTTC.

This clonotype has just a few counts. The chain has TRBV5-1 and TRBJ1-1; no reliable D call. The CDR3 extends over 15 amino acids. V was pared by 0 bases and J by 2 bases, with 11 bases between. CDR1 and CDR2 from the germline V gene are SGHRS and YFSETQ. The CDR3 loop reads CASSLAGMGNTEAFF. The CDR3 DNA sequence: TGCGCCAGCAGCTTGGCGGGGATGGGTAACACTGAAGCTTTCTTT.

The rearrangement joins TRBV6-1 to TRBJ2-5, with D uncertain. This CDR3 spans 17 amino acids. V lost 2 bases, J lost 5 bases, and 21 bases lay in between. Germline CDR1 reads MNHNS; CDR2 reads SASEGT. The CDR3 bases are TGTGCCAGCAGTGAAAATAAAGTGAGGCAGGCGATGGAGACCCAGTACTTC. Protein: CASSENKVRQAMETQYF.

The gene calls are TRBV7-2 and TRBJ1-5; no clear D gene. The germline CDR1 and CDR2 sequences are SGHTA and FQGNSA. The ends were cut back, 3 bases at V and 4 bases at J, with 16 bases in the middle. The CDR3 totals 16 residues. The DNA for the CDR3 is TGTGCCAGCAGCTTGATGGACGGAGGTAGGAATCAGCCCCAGCATTTT. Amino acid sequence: CASSLMDGGRNQPQHF. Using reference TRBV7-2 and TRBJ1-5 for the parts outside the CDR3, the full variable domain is GAGVSQSPSNKVTEKGKDVELRCDPISGHTALYWYRQSLGQGLEFLIYFQGNSAPDKSGLPSDRFSAERTGGSVSTLTIQRTQQEDSAVYLCASSLMDGGRNQPQHFGDGTRLSIL.

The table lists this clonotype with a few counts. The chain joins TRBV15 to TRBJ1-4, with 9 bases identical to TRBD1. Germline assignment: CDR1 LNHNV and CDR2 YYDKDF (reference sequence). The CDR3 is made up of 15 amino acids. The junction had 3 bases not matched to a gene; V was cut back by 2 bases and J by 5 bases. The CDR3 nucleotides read TGTGCCACCAGCAGACTACAGGGGGCCAATGAAAAACTGTTTTTT. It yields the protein CATSRLQGANEKLFF.

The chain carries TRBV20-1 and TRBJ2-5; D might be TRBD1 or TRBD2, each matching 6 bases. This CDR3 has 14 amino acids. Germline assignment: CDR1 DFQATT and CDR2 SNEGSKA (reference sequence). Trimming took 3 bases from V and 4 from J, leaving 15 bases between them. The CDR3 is CSARGGDRSETQYF. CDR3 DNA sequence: TGCAGTGCTAGGGGGGGCGACAGGTCAGAGACCCAGTACTTC.

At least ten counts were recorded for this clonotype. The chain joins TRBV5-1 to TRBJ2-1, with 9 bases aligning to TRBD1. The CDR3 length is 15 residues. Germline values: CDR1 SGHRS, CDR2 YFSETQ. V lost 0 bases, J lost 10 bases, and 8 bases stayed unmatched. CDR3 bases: TGCGCCAGCAGCTTGGCTGGCGACAGGGGGGGCGAGCAGTTCTTC. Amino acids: CASSLAGDRGGEQFF.

Here the CDR3 reads CASSQVGAFNQPQHF. The CDR3 coding sequence is TGCGCCAGCAGCCAAGTAGGTGCCTTCAATCAGCCCCAGCATTTT. The chain couples TRBV4-1 to TRBJ1-5; D is unclear. From germline, CDR1 is MGHRA and CDR2 YSYEKL. The V and J ends lost 1 base and 3 bases respectively, with 10 bases between them. The CDR3 consists of 15 residues.

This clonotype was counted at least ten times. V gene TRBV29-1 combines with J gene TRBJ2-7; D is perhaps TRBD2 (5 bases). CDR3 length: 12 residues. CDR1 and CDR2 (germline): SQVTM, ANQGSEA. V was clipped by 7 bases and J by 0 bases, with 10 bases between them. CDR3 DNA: TGCAGCGCCGGGGATAACTCCTACGAGCAGTACTTC. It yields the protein CSAGDNSYEQYF.

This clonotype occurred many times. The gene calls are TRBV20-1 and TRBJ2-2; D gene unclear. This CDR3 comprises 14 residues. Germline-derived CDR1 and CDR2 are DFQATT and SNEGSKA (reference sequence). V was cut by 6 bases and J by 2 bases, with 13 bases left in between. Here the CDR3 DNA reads TGCAGTGCCTACCGGGCCCCTAACACCGGGGAGCTGTTTTTT. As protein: CSAYRAPNTGELFF.

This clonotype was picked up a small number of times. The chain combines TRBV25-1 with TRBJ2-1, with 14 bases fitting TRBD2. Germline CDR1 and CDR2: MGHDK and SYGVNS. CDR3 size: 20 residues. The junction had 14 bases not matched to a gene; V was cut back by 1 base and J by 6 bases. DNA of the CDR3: TGTGCCAGCAGTGAATTGGGTTTAGTGACTAGCGGGAGGGGTCCCAATGAGCAGTTCTTC. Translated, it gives CASSELGLVTSGRGPNEQFF. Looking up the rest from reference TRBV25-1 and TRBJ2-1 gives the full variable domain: EADIYQTPRYLVIGTGKKITLECSQTMGHDKMYWYQQDPGMELHLIHYSYGVNSTEKGDLSSESTVSRIRTEHFPLTLESARPSHTSQYLCASSELGLVTSGRGPNEQFFGPGTRLTVL.

The CDR3 sequence is CSAHSGTGTGELFF. The CDR3 region has the DNA TGCAGTGCTCATAGCGGGACGGGAACCGGGGAGCTGTTTTTT. The chain links TRBV20-1 to TRBJ2-2; TRBD2 aligns across 8 bases. J was trimmed by 5 bases and V by 5 bases; bases with no gene match: 7. Germline values: CDR1 DFQATT, CDR2 SNEGSKA (reference sequence). The CDR3 has 14 residues.

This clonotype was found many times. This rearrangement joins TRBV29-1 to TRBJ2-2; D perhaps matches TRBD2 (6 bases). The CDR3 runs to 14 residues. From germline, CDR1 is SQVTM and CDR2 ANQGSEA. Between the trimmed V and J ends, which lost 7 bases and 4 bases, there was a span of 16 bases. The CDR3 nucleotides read TGCAGCGCCGCCGGGGGATATCGCACCGGGGAGCTGTTTTTT. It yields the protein CSAAGGYRTGELFF.

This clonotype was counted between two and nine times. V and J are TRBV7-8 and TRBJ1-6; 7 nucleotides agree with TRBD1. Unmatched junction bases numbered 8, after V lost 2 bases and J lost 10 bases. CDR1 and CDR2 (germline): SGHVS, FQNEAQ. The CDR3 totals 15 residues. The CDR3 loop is CASSLRNRGGSPLHF. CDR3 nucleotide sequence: TGTGCCAGCAGCTTAAGGAACAGGGGTGGATCACCCCTCCACTTT. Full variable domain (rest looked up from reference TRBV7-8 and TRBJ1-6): GAGVSQSPRYKVAKRGQDVALRCDPISGHVSLFWYQQALGQGPEFLTYFQNEAQLDKSGLPSDRFFAERPEGSVSTLKIQRTQQEDSAVYLCASSLRNRGGSPLHFGNGTRLTVT.

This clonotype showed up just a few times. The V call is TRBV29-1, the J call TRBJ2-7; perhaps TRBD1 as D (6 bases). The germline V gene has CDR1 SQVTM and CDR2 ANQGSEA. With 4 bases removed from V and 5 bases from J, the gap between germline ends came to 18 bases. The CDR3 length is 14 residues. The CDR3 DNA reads TGCAGCGTTGCAGGCCGGCAGGGGAAGAACGAGCAGTACTTC. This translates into CSVAGRQGKNEQYF.

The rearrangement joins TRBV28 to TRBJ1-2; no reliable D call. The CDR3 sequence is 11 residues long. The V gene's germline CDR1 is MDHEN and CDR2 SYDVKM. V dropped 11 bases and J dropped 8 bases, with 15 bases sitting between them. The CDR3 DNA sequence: TGTGCCTTCCAAGACGAGAAGGGCTACACCTTC. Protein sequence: CAFQDEKGYTF.

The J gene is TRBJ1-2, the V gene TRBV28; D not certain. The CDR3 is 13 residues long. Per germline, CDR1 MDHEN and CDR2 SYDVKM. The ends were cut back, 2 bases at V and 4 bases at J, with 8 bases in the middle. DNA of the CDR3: TGTGCCAGCAGTTTAACCCGTTCCTATGGCTACACCTTC. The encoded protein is CASSLTRSYGYTF.

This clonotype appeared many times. CDR3 sequence: CASSPFSGEIIEAFF. In DNA form, the CDR3 reads TGTGCCAGCTCACCATTTTCTGGGGAGATTATTGAAGCTTTCTTT. The chain is built from TRBV18 and TRBJ1-1, with D hard to call. The V gene lost 2 bases and the J gene lost 7 bases, with 17 bases spanning the gap. The CDR3 covers 15 residues. Germline values: CDR1 KGHSH, CDR2 LQKENI.

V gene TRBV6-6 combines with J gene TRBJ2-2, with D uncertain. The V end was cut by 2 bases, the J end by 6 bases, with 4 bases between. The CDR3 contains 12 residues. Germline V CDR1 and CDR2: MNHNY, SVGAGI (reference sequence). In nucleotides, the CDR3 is TGTGCCAGCAGTTACGGGCCCGGGGAGCTGTTTTTT. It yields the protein CASSYGPGELFF.

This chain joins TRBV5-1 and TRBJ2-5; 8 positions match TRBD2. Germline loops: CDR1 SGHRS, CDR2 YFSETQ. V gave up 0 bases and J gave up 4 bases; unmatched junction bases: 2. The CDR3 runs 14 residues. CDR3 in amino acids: CASSLVREGETQYF. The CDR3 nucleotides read TGCGCCAGCAGCTTGGTTCGGGAGGGAGAGACCCAGTACTTC.